A single sample is the source of the 15 T cell receptor beta chains below, sequenced in a study of identical twins' blood T cells. TCRdb called the 5' RACE reads again in MiXCR, with one record for every CDR3 protein. The sample holds 350,000 to 400,000 distinct CDR3 sequences, 25% to 35% seen once. The material sequenced was PBMCs. The receptors come from a woman between 18 and 49 years old in good health.

Worth noting for this clonotype: An end of the junction differs from the germline gene, which may be a read error. This chain joins TRBV11-3 and TRBJ2-1; maybe TRBD1 (6 bases). CDR1 is SGHNT, CDR2 YENEEA, per germline. CDR3 length equals 15 residues. The CDR3 nucleotides are TGTACCAGCAGCTCCAGGACAGAAGCGTACAATGAGCAGCTCTTC. Amino acids: CTSSSRTEAYNEQLF.

This clonotype was found a few times. This chain uses TRBV20-1 with TRBJ2-1, with TRBD2 matching over 7 bases. Germline V gene sequence: CDR1 DFQATT, CDR2 SNEGSKA (reference sequence). The CDR3 has 15 amino acids. The CDR3 region has the DNA TGCAGCCCCGACTCTCCTAGCGGAGACTACAATGAGCAGTTCTTC. As protein: CSPDSPSGDYNEQFF.

The chain recombines TRBV5-6 with TRBJ2-3; 8 positions match TRBD1. Germline-derived CDR1 and CDR2 are SGHDT and YYEEEE. Trimming cost V 3 bases and J 5 bases; bases outside gene matches: 5. This CDR3 has 14 amino acids. The CDR3 DNA sequence: TGTGCCAGCAGCTCGGGACAGGCGGTAGATACGCAGTATTTT. Translating gives CASSSGQAVDTQYF.

This clonotype was seen a few times. This CDR3 reads CSATRMRGGELFF. As DNA, the CDR3 is TGCAGTGCTACCCGGATGCGGGGGGGTGAGCTGTTTTTT. The V call is TRBV20-1, the J call TRBJ2-2; the match to TRBD2 covers 9 bases. Trimming removed 4 bases from V and 11 bases from J; junction bases left unmatched: 8. CDR3 size: 13 residues. The germline CDR1 and CDR2 sequences are DFQATT and SNEGSKA (reference sequence).

The CDR3 DNA reads TGCAGTGCTAGGCTGGGGAACACTGAAGCTTTCTTT. Translation gives CSARLGNTEAFF. The genes are TRBV20-1 and TRBJ1-1; D not resolved. Germline values: CDR1 DFQATT, CDR2 SNEGSKA (reference sequence). Trimming shortened V by 3 bases and J by 1 base, and 6 bases separated the two germline ends. This CDR3 contains 12 residues.

The chain has TRBV25-1 and TRBJ1-1; a possible D gene is TRBD1 (6 bases). The germline V gene has CDR1 MGHDK and CDR2 SYGVNS. The length of the CDR3 is 13 residues. The V gene lost 2 bases and the J gene lost 12 bases, with 16 bases spanning the gap. Here the CDR3 DNA reads TGTGCCAGCAGTGAACAGGGGAACGACTTGACTTTCTTT. Translated: CASSEQGNDLTFF.

This clonotype was detected a few times. This chain connects TRBV29-1 to TRBJ2-2; TRBD1 might be the D (6 bases). Per the germline V gene, CDR1 is SQVTM and CDR2 is ANQGSEA. The CDR3 is 14 residues long. The V gene lost 4 bases and the J gene lost 3 bases, with 12 bases spanning the gap. CDR3 loop: CSVVPGHYTGELFF. The CDR3 coding sequence is TGCAGCGTTGTCCCGGGACATTACACCGGGGAGCTGTTTTTT.

The chain recombines TRBV11-3 with TRBJ1-1; the D is unclear. The CDR3 contains 11 residues. Germline V gene data show CDR1 as SGHNT and CDR2 as YENEEA. V was trimmed by 4 bases and J by 8 bases, leaving 8 bases between them. CDR3 residues: CASSYGREAFF. The CDR3 DNA is TGTGCCAGCAGCTACGGACGAGAAGCTTTCTTT.

This clonotype appeared a few times. The chain couples TRBV7-4 to TRBJ1-1; D remains ambiguous. Trimming took 5 bases from V and 0 from J, leaving 13 bases between them. This CDR3 is built from 15 residues. CDR1 is SGHVT, CDR2 SQSDAQ, per germline. The CDR3 here is CASSPMKAVNTEAFF. The CDR3 coding sequence is TGTGCCAGCAGCCCAATGAAAGCCGTGAACACTGAAGCTTTCTTT.

This clonotype was seen a few times. The rearrangement joins TRBV12-3 or TRBV12-4 to TRBJ1-6; no clear D gene. The CDR3 is 13 amino acids. Trimming shortened V by 5 bases and J by 8 bases, and 10 bases separated the two germline ends. The DNA for the CDR3 is TGTGCCAGCAGTCGTATAGCGGATTCACCCCTCCACTTT. Translating gives CASSRIADSPLHF.

The chain uses TRBV11-3 and TRBJ2-3, with 11 bases identical to TRBD2. Germline CDR1 reads SGHNT; CDR2 reads YENEEA. The CDR3 has 18 residues. The junction had 9 bases not matched to a gene; V was cut back by 1 base and J by 3 bases. Here the CDR3 reads CASSLGRGLADRTDTQYF. The DNA of the CDR3 is TGTGCCAGCAGCTTAGGGAGGGGACTAGCGGATAGAACAGATACGCAGTATTTT.

A remark on this clonotype: This sequence may be a read error, since a much larger clone differs from it by one base. The CDR3 region is CASSRDKNGELFF. The CDR3 nucleotides are TGTGCCAGCAGCCGGGACAAAAACGGAGAACTGTTTTTT. The chain links TRBV6-5 to TRBJ1-4; the D gene is possibly TRBD1 (6 bases). This CDR3 is built from 13 residues. V was trimmed by 6 bases and J by 12 bases, leaving 17 bases between them. The germline V gene has CDR1 MNHEY and CDR2 SVGAGI.

J is TRBJ2-5 and V is TRBV29-1, with unresolved D. This CDR3 spans 12 amino acids. Trimming cost V 4 bases and J 5 bases, with 11 bases left between them. Per germline, CDR1 SQVTM and CDR2 ANQGSEA. CDR3 protein: CSVVVQSETQYF. The CDR3 DNA reads TGCAGCGTTGTGGTGCAGAGCGAGACCCAGTACTTC. Using reference TRBV29-1 and TRBJ2-5 for the parts outside the CDR3, the full variable domain is SAVISQKPSRDICQRGTSLTIQCQVDSQVTMMFWYRQQPGQSLTLIATANQGSEATYESGFVIDKFPISRPNLTFSTLTVSNMSPEDSSIYLCSVVVQSETQYFGPGTRLLVL.

This clonotype was counted a few times. The chain joins TRBV19 to TRBJ1-2; D not certain. V lost 3 bases and J 5 bases, leaving 16 bases between the germline ends. Germline values: CDR1 LNHDA, CDR2 SQIVND (reference sequence). The CDR3 length is 15 residues. The CDR3 nucleotides are TGTGCCAGTAGTATCTCGGGCAACCCCTCGTATGGCTACACCTTC. Translation: CASSISGNPSYGYTF.

The sample holds many counts of this clonotype. The genes are TRBV29-1 and TRBJ2-7; 8 nucleotides align to TRBD2. The V segment lost 4 bases and the J segment 7 bases; nucleotides outside the gene matches: 0. This CDR3 comprises 10 residues. Germline values: CDR1 SQVTM, CDR2 ANQGSEA. The CDR3 is CSVASGEQYF. The CDR3 DNA follows: TGCAGCGTTGCTAGCGGGGAGCAGTACTTC.